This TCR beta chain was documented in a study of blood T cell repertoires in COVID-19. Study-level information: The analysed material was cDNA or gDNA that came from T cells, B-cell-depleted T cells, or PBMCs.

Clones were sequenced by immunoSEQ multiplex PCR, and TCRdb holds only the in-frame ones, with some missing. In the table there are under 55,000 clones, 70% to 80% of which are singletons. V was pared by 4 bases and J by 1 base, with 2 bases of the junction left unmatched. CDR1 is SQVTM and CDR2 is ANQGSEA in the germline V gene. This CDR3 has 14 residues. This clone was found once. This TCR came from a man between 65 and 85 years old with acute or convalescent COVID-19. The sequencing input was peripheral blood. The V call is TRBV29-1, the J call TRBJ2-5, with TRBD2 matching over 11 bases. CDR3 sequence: CSVASGGTQETQYF. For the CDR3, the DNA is TGCAGCGTTGCTAGCGGGGGGACCCAAGAGACCCAGTACTTC.